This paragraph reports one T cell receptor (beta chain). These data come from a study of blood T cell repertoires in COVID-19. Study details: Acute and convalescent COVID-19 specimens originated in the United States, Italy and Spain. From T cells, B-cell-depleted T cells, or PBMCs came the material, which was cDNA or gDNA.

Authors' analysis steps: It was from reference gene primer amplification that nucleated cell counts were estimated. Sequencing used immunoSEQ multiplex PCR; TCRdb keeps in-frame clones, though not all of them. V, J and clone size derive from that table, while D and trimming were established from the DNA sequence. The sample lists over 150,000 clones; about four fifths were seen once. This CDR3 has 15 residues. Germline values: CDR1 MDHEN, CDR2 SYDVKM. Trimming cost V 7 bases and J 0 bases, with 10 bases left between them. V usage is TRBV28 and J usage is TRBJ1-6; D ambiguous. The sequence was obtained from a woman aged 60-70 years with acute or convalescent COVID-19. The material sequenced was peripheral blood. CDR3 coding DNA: TGTGCCAGCACCCACCTGAGCTCCTATAATTCACCCCTCCACTTT. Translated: CASTHLSSYNSPLHF.